This T cell receptor beta chain derives from a study of technical replicates of blood from a few donors (TCRdb year 2017). Between the V and J ends, shortened by 7 bases and 2 bases respectively, the junction contains 20 bases. The CDR3, from cysteine to phenylalanine, totals 16 residues. Only the CDR3 region is kept as DNA, spanning 48 bases read in frame from base 1. The germline V gene supplies CDR1 SNHLY and CDR2 FYNNEI. The library was made by the immunoSEQ multiplex PCR assay. TCRdb stores this immuneACCESS table with in-frame sequences only. Part of the clones is absent; in the studies checked, under half of the shortfall reflects unresolved V genes, and no reason is known for the rest. The sample includes roughly 100,000 clones, with approximately 96% observed a single time. The ten largest clones take up approximately 0.22% of the sample. Details on this clone: Its binding antigen is unknown. Within one base of it there is no much larger clone, and no base qualities were kept.

This chain is built from TRBV2 and TRBJ1-1; the D gene cannot be named for sure. This receptor was obtained from a human donor in good health. The specimen was T cells isolated from PBMCs. CDR3 sequence: CASKGSGSPTNTEAFF. The DNA reads TGTGCCAGCAAAGGTAGTGGGAGTCCTACTAACACTGAAGCTTTCTTT.